This T cell receptor beta chain originates from a study of identical twins. Germline assignment: CDR1 MNHEY and CDR2 SVGAGI. The CDR3 covers 14 residues. The ends were cut back, 5 bases at V and 2 bases at J, with 12 bases in the middle. General study findings and limits: Insertions ran lower in abundant cord blood beta clonotypes, though not in memory repertoires. Excess sharing by twins proved weaker in beta out-of-frame sequences. Partly confounded zero-insertion analyses could result from invariant MAIT and iNKT cells. Within twin pairs, the out-of-frame alpha sequences they shared showed excess low generation probability.

This clonotype turned up a few times. Its specificity is not known. TCRdb called the 5' RACE reads again in MiXCR, with one record for every CDR3 protein. The sample records 410,000 or so distinct CDR3 sequences, approximately 17% being singletons. This TCR came from a man between 45 and 60 years old in good health. The chain uses TRBV6-5 and TRBJ1-2; D not certain. Sequenced material: naive T cells sorted from blood. The CDR3 sequence: CASSIQRQNYGYTF. The CDR3 bases are TGTGCCAGCAGTATACAGAGGCAAAACTATGGCTACACCTTC.